Included here is one TCR beta chain sequence, with context. Its specificity is unknown. With the Oncomine TCR Beta short-read assay, DNA from cultured CD4+ T cells was sequenced. TCRdb re-analysed the PCR reads in MiXCR, keeping a single row per CDR3 protein. Here the sample spans around 9,000 distinct CDR3 sequences, 45% to 60% being singletons. The sample is drawn from a study of vaccination and CD4 T cells after COVID-19. On the study more broadly: The post-vaccine samples came a median approximately 70 days after dose two (range 14 to 241). Stimuli were overlapping spike peptide pools of SARS-CoV-2 and three common cold coronaviruses (HCoV-NL63, HCoV-OC43, HCoV-229E).

This sample's treatment: roughly ten-day PBMC culture with coronavirus spike peptide pools or control peptides (ViraFEST assay). Trimming left V 3 bases short and J 2 bases short, with 7 bases between. Germline CDR1 SGHAT, CDR2 FQNNGV. The CDR3 sequence is 13 residues long. J is TRBJ1-1 and V is TRBV11-2; D gene ambiguous. The sequence came from a human donor who had recovered from COVID-19. Specimen: CD4+ T cells from blood, cultured in vitro. The CDR3 loop reads CASSFLFNTEAFF. DNA of the CDR3: TGTGCCAGCAGCTTTCTGTTCAACACTGAAGCTTTCTTT.